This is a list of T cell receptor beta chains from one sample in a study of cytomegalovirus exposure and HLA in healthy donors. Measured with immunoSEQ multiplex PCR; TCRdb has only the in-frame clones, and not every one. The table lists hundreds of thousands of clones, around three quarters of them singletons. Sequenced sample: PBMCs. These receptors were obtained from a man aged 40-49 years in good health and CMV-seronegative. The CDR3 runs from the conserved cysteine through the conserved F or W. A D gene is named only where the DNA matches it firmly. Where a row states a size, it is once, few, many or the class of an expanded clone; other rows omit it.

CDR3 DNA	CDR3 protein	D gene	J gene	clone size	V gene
TGTGCCAGCTCAGCGCAGGGGATTGGTACCTACGAGCAGTACTTC	CASSAQGIGTYEQYF	.	TRBJ2-7	.	TRBV18
TGTGCCACAGGGGAGCGGATGGGGGAGCAGTACTTC	CATGERMGEQYF	.	TRBJ2-7	.	TRBV28
TGTGCCAGCAGCTCCGCCGTGGGCGGGGGTGAGACCCAGTACTTC	CASSSAVGGGETQYF	TRBD2	TRBJ2-5	.	TRBV7-9
TGTGCCAGCAGCTTAGATAGCGGGAGGAGGTTCAACGAGCAGTACTTC	CASSLDSGRRFNEQYF	TRBD2	TRBJ2-7	.	TRBV11-2
TGTGCCATCAGTGACGTGTCGGGGACTGAAGCTTTCTTT	CAISDVSGTEAFF	.	TRBJ1-1	.	TRBV10-3
TGTGCCAGCAGCCCTTTAGTGGGACAGGGTTACAATGAGCAGTTCTTC	CASSPLVGQGYNEQFF	TRBD1	TRBJ2-1	.	TRBV16
TGCGCCAGCAGCCAAGATGTGACAGGGAGTATCAACTATGGCTACACCTTC	CASSQDVTGSINYGYTF	TRBD1	TRBJ1-2	few	TRBV5-4
TGCGCCAGCAGCCAGACAGGGGCAGTGAACACTGAAGCTTTCTTT	CASSQTGAVNTEAFF	TRBD1	TRBJ1-1	.	TRBV4-1
TGTGCCAGCAGCCGGGGAGGGACGGCTGGCTACACCTTC	CASSRGGTAGYTF	.	TRBJ1-2	.	TRBV7-7
TGTGCCATCAGTGGCACCGGGACAGGGGGATATCGGGACTACGAGCAGTACTTC	CAISGTGTGGYRDYEQYF	TRBD1	TRBJ2-7	.	TRBV10-3
TGTGCCAGCAGTCCACAGGGGACACGCAACCAGCCCCAGCATTTT	CASSPQGTRNQPQHF	TRBD1	TRBJ1-5	few	TRBV6-5
TGTGCCATCATTGGGCTTCCCTACGAGCAGTACTTC	CAIIGLPYEQYF	.	TRBJ2-7	.	TRBV10-3
TGTGCCAGCATCCCAACCCCAGCGAACTATGACTACACCTTC	CASIPTPANYDYTF	.	TRBJ1-2	.	TRBV7-9
TGTGCCAGTACCTTCACGACAGGAGCTTTCTTT	CASTFTTGAFF	.	TRBJ1-1	.	TRBV19
TGTGCCAGCAGATCCTGGGAGGGTACGCCACCCCTCCACTTT	CASRSWEGTPPLHF	.	TRBJ1-6	.	TRBV27
TGTGCCAGCAGTTTGATCGGACAGGGGCGAGGCTACACCTTC	CASSLIGQGRGYTF	TRBD1	TRBJ1-2	.	TRBV28
TGTGCCAGCAGCTCGACGACTAGCGGGGGAAGCTGGAGCACAGATACGCAGTATTTT	CASSSTTSGGSWSTDTQYF	TRBD2	TRBJ2-3	.	TRBV5-6
TGTGCCAGCACCAGAACCCGTCCACTAAACACCGGGGAGCTGTTTTTT	CASTRTRPLNTGELFF	.	TRBJ2-2	.	TRBV6-6
TGTTCCAGCAGGGGACAGGACTCCTATAATTCACCCCTCCACTTT	CSSRGQDSYNSPLHF	TRBD1	TRBJ1-6	.	TRBV7-9
TGTGCCAGCAGTGAACTAGCGGAGATCTACAATGAGCAGTTCTTC	CASSELAEIYNEQFF	TRBD2	TRBJ2-1	.	TRBV6-4
TGTGCCATCAGTGCCGCCGGGACTAGCGGGAGTGGCGAGCAGTACTTC	CAISAAGTSGSGEQYF	TRBD2	TRBJ2-7	.	TRBV10-3
TGTGCCAGCTCACCGGGGGGGCGCACAGATACGCAGTATTTT	CASSPGGRTDTQYF	.	TRBJ2-3	.	TRBV18
TGTGCCAGCAGTTACGGGGGGAGCGGTAACATTCAGTACTTC	CASSYGGSGNIQYF	.	TRBJ2-4	.	TRBV6-5
TGTGCCAGCAGCTCCGGACAGCTGGCCTATGGCTACACCTTC	CASSSGQLAYGYTF	.	TRBJ1-2	.	TRBV5-6
TGTGCCAGCAGTGAAGGCCCACGGGGTAGAGGAAACACCATATATTTT	CASSEGPRGRGNTIYF	.	TRBJ1-3	.	TRBV6-1
TGTGCCAGCAGTTTCTCTATGGGCGGGGGGGGGACTGAAGCTTTCTTT	CASSFSMGGGGTEAFF	.	TRBJ1-1	.	TRBV27
TGTGCCAGCAGTGAATTAGCGGGGGCCGGCCCAGATACGCAGTATTTT	CASSELAGAGPDTQYF	TRBD2	TRBJ2-3	.	TRBV25-1
TGTGCCAGCAGCTCGGACAGGGAGACAGATACGCAGTATTTT	CASSSDRETDTQYF	TRBD1	TRBJ2-3	.	TRBV9
TGTGCCAGTAGCAGAACCGGGACAGGGACAGATACGCAGTATTTT	CASSRTGTGTDTQYF	TRBD1	TRBJ2-3	.	TRBV19
TGTGCCACCAGCAGTCTTCGTCTCGATACGCAGTATTTT	CATSSLRLDTQYF	.	TRBJ2-3	.	TRBV15
TGTGCCAGCAGACGTGGGGACACTTCTGGAAACACCATATATTTT	CASRRGDTSGNTIYF	.	TRBJ1-3	.	TRBV28
TGTGCCAGCAGCCAAGCCGGGATTCAGTACTTC	CASSQAGIQYF	.	TRBJ2-4	.	TRBV14
TGTGCCAGCAGCGTAGCTAGCGGTGGTACCGGGGAGCTGTTTTTT	CASSVASGGTGELFF	TRBD2	TRBJ2-2	many	TRBV9